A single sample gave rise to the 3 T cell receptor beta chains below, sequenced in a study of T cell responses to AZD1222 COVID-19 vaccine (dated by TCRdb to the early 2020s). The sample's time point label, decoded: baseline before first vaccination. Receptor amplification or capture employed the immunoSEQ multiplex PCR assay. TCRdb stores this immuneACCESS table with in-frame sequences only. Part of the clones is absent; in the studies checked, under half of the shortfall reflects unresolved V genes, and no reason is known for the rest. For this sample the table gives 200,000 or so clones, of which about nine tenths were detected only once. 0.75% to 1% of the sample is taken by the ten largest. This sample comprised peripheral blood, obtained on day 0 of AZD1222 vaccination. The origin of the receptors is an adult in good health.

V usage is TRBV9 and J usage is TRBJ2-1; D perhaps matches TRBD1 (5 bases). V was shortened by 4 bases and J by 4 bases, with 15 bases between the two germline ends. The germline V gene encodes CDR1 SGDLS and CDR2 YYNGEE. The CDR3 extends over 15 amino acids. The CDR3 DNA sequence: TGTGCCAGCAGCTCCGTAGGGGCCGGGTACAATGAGCAGTTCTTC. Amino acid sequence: CASSSVGAGYNEQFF. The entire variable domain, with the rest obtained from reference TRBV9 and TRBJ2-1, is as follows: DSGVTQTPKHLITATGQRVTLRCSPRSGDLSVYWYQQSLDQGLQFLIQYYNGEERAKGNILERFSAQQFPDLHSELNLSSLELGDSALYFCASSSVGAGYNEQFFGPGTRLTVL.

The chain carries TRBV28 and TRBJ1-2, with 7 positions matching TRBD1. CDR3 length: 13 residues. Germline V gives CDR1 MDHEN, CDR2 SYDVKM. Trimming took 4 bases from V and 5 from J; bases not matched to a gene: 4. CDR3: CASSSGGSYGYTF. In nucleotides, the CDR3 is TGTGCCAGCAGTTCAGGGGGTTCATATGGCTACACCTTC.

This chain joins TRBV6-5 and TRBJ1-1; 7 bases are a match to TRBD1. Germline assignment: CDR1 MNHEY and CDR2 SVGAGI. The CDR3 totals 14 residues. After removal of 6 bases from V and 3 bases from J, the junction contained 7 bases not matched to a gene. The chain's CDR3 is CASSDRVGYTEAFF. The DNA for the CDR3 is TGTGCCAGCAGCGACAGGGTAGGGTACACTGAAGCTTTCTTT.